This T cell receptor (beta chain) was recorded in a study of post-analysis software for immune sequencing data. As for the study in general: The study covered relapsing-remitting, secondary progressive and progressive-relapsing courses of multiple sclerosis.

Researchers reported that TCR beta cDNA libraries carried unique molecular identifiers. About 500,000 cDNA molecules were obtained from roughly 1.1 to 9.2 million T cells. MiXCR, run by TCRdb on the PCR reads, gives a single entry per CDR3 protein. The sample records approximately 730,000 distinct CDR3 sequences, approximately 30% being singletons. V lost 6 bases to trimming and J lost 7 bases, with 15 bases between them. The CDR3 consists of 13 residues. CDR1 is ENHRY and CDR2 is SYGVKD in the germline V gene. This clonotype occurred many times. The antigen is not known. Study conclusions and caveats: Compared with controls, patients showed significantly lower normalized Chao1 diversity. Samples made in the same batch grouped tightly together by F measure. With TRBV5-6, TRBV5-1 and TRBV20-1 included, about 5 TRBV segments were more frequent in patients than in controls.

The V gene is TRBV10-3, the J gene TRBJ1-2; D not resolved. Specimen: blood. This TCR came from a girl under 18 with multiple sclerosis. The CDR3 DNA is TGTGCCATCAGCGGCCGGGCGTTGGGTGGCTACACCTTC. Residues: CAISGRALGGYTF.